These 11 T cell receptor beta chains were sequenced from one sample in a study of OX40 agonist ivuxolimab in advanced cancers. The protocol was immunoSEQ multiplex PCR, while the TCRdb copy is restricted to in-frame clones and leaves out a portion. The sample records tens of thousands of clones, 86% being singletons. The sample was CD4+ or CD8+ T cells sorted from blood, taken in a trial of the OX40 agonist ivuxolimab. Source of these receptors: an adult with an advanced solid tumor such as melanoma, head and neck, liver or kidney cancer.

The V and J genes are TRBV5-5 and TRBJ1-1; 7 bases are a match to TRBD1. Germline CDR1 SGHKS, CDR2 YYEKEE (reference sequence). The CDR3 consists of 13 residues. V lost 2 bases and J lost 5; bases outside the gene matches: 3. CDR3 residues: CASSFQGGTEAFF. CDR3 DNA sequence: TGTGCCAGCAGCTTCCAGGGGGGGACTGAAGCTTTCTTT. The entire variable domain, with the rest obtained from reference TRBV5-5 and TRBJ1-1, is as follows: DAGVTQSPTHLIKTRGQQVTLRCSPISGHKSVSWYQQVLGQGPQFIFQYYEKEERGRGNFPDRFSARQFPNYSSELNVNALLLGDSALYLCASSFQGGTEAFFGQGTRLTVV.

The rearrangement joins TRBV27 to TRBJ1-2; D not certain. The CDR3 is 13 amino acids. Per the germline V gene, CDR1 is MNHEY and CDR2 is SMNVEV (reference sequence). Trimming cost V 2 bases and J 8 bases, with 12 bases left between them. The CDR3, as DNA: TGTGCCAGCAGTTTAAGGCCAGGTCGGGGCTACACCTTC. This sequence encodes CASSLRPGRGYTF.

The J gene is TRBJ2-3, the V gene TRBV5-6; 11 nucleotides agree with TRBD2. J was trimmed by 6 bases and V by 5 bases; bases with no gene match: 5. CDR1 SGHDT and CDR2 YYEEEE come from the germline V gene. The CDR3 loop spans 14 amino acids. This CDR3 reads CASRFSGGADTQYF. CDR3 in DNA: TGTGCCAGCAGGTTTAGCGGGGGGGCGGATACGCAGTATTTT.

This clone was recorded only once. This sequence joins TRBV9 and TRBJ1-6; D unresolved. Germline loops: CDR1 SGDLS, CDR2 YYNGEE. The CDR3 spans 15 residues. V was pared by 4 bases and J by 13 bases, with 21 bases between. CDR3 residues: CASSTDGVGVSPLHF. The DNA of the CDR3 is TGTGCCAGCAGCACGGACGGAGTTGGTGTTTCCCCCCTCCACTTT.

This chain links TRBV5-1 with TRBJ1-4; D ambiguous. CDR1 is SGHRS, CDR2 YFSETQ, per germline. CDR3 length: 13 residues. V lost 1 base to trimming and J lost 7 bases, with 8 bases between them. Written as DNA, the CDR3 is TGCGCCAGCAGCTTGAGTTTCGGTGAAAAACTGTTTTTT. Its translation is CASSLSFGEKLFF.

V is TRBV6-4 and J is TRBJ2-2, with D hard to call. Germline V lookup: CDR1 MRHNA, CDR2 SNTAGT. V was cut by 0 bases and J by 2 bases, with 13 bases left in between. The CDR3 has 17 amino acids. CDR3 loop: CASSDSFLGINTGELFF. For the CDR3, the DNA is TGTGCCAGCAGTGACTCGTTTTTAGGGATCAACACCGGGGAGCTGTTTTTT.

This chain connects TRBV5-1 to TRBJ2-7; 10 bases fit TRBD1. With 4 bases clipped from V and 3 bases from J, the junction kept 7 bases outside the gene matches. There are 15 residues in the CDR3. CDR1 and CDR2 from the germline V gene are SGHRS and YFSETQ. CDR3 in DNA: TGCGCCAGCAGCAAACGGACAGGGGGAGTCTACGAGCAGTACTTC. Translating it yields CASSKRTGGVYEQYF.

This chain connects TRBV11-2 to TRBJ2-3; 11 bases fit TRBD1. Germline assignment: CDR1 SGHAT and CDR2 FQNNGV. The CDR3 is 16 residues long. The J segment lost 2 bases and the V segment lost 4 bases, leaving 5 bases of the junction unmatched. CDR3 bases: TGTGCCAGCAGCTATGGACAGGGGGCGAACACAGATACGCAGTATTTT. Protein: CASSYGQGANTDTQYF.

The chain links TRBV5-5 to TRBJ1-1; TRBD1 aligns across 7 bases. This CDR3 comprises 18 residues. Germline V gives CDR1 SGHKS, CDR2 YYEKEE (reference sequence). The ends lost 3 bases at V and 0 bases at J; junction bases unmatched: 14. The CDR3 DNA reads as TGTGCCAGCAGCTCGGCTGGGGACAGCTTATTTATGAACACTGAAGCTTTCTTT. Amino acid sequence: CASSSAGDSLFMNTEAFF.

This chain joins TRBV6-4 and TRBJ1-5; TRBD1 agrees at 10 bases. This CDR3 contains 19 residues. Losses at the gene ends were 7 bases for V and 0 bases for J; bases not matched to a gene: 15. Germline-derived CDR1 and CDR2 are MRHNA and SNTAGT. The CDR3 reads CASKPVPGQGPYSNQPQHF. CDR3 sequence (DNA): TGTGCCAGCAAGCCGGTTCCGGGACAGGGGCCTTATAGCAATCAGCCCCAGCATTTT.

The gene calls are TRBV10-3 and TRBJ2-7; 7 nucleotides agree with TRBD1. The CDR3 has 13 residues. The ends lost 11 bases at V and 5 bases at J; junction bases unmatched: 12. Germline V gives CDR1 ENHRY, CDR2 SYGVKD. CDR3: CAHGRLGGDEQYF. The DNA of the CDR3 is TGTGCCCACGGTCGGTTAGGGGGCGACGAGCAGTACTTC.